A selection of T cell receptor beta chains follows, all from one sample in a study of T-cell memory formation after mild COVID-19. TCRdb independently ran MiXCR on the 5' RACE reads; one entry per CDR3 protein. This table has 350,000 to 550,000 distinct CDR3 sequences, more than 15% appearing once. Sequences were obtained from PBMCs or a T cell subset sorted from them (not recorded which). The receptor set was obtained from a man younger than 35 who had mild COVID-19 (a few samples of this study predate the infection). Cell type and time point are not known. Both conserved end residues are part of each CDR3. The order of the fields is clone size, D gene, V gene, J gene, CDR3 DNA, CDR3 protein. D genes are given only for firm matches. Size tells how often a clone was seen (once, few, many) or the class of an expanded clone, and some rows leave it out.

many	.	TRBV12-3/TRBV12-4	TRBJ2-2	TGTGCCAGCAGCGGACAGATTAACACCGGGGAGCTGTTTTTT	CASSGQINTGELFF
.	TRBD1	TRBV5-4	TRBJ2-3	TGTGCCAGCAGTTCCTCGGACAGGGGTGGGGATACGCAGTATTTT	CASSSSDRGGDTQYF
few	.	TRBV6-2/TRBV6-3	TRBJ2-7	TGTGCCAGCAGTTACCTCGGGCGCAGCGAGCAGTACTTC	CASSYLGRSEQYF
.	.	TRBV2	TRBJ1-4	TGTGCCAGCTCTTCCGGGATGGGTAATGAAAAACTGTTTTTT	CASSSGMGNEKLFF
.	.	TRBV16	TRBJ2-1	TGTGCCAGCAGCCAAGACGGTCAGTACAATGAGCAGTTCTTC	CASSQDGQYNEQFF
many	.	TRBV5-5	TRBJ1-1	TGTGCCAGCAGCTTAGGGGAGGGCACTGAAGCTTTCTTT	CASSLGEGTEAFF
few	.	TRBV5-5	TRBJ2-2	TGTGCCAGCAACGGACAGATCACCGGGGAGCTGTTTTTT	CASNGQITGELFF
few	.	TRBV4-3	TRBJ2-2	TGCGCCAGCAGCCAAGGAGCGCCAGGGAACACCGGGGAGCTGTTTTTT	CASSQGAPGNTGELFF
.	.	TRBV7-2	TRBJ2-6	TGTGCCAGCAGCTTAGTAGTCGGTCAGTCCGGGGCCAACGTCCTGACTTTC	CASSLVVGQSGANVLTF
few	.	TRBV6-5	TRBJ1-2	TGTGCCAGCAGTTACAAAGACACTAACTATGGCTACACCTTC	CASSYKDTNYGYTF
few	.	TRBV7-9	TRBJ2-1	TGTGCCAGCAGCGCACGGGACAATGAGCAGTTCTTC	CASSARDNEQFF
.	.	TRBV24-1	TRBJ1-2	TGTGCCACCAGTGAACAGGGATTCAATGGCTACACCTTC	CATSEQGFNGYTF
many	.	TRBV5-1	TRBJ1-1	TGCGCCAGCAGCTTGTGGGATTCCACTGAAGCTTTCTTT	CASSLWDSTEAFF
.	.	TRBV7-3	TRBJ2-1	TGTGCCAGCAGATTAGGAGCGGACAATGAGCAGTTCTTC	CASRLGADNEQFF
.	.	TRBV6-2/TRBV6-3	TRBJ2-2	TGTGCCAGCAGCTCAGGGAGATTTGGCACCTGGGAGCTGTTTTTT	CASSSGRFGTWELFF
few	.	TRBV2	TRBJ1-1	TGTGCCAGCAGGGCGGAACAGGGATTTGGCACTGAAGCTTTCTTT	CASRAEQGFGTEAFF
few	TRBD2	TRBV3-1	TRBJ2-5	TGTGCCAGCAGCCGGGGACTAGCGGGCCAAGAGACCCAGTACTTC	CASSRGLAGQETQYF
.	TRBD1	TRBV5-1	TRBJ2-1	TGCGCCAGCAGCGCCGAACCGGGACAGATCTACAATGAGCAGTTCTTC	CASSAEPGQIYNEQFF
.	.	TRBV2	TRBJ1-4	TGTGCCAGCAGCGTCGGACAGATTAATGAAAAACTGTTTTTT	CASSVGQINEKLFF
few	TRBD1	TRBV30	TRBJ1-5	TGTGCCTGGCAGACAGGGCTTATGAGTCAGCCCCAGCATTTT	CAWQTGLMSQPQHF
once	.	TRBV6-5	TRBJ1-2	TGTGCCAGCAGTTACGGGACGGTTGCTAACTATGGCTACACCTTC	CASSYGTVANYGYTF
few	TRBD2	TRBV5-5	TRBJ2-3	TGTGCCAGCAGCTTAGGACTAGCGGGGGGAAGGGCAGATACGCAGTATTTT	CASSLGLAGGRADTQYF
few	TRBD1	TRBV20-1	TRBJ2-5	TGCAGTGCTAGACCACAGGGGGGAGGAGAGACCCAGTACTTC	CSARPQGGGETQYF
many	TRBD1	TRBV12-3/TRBV12-4	TRBJ2-3	TGTGCCAGCAGTCAGGGGGCCGCGTTAAGCACAGATACGCAGTATTTT	CASSQGAALSTDTQYF
few	.	TRBV20-1	TRBJ2-2	TGCAGTGCTTCCGGTGCATCACTCCATTACACCGGGGAGCTGTTTTTT	CSASGASLHYTGELFF
.	TRBD1	TRBV28	TRBJ2-5	TGTGCCAGCAGTCCTACCGGGACAGAGAACTCCCTAGGGGAGACCCAGTACTTC	CASSPTGTENSLGETQYF
.	.	TRBV12-3/TRBV12-4	TRBJ1-2	TGTGCCAGCAGTGGACGACTGGGATCCTATGGCTACACCTTC	CASSGRLGSYGYTF
.	TRBD1	TRBV30	TRBJ1-1	TGTGCCTGGGGACAGGCGTGGACTGAAGCTTTCTTT	CAWGQAWTEAFF
few	.	TRBV5-1	TRBJ1-6	TGCGCCAGCAGCAGGGCGGGCTCACCCCTCCACTTT	CASSRAGSPLHF
many	.	TRBV4-1	TRBJ2-1	TGCGCCAGCAGCCAAGGTTGGGGGCTAGGAAATGAGCAGTTCTTC	CASSQGWGLGNEQFF
.	TRBD1	TRBV10-2	TRBJ1-4	TGCGCCAGCAGGCTCGGGACAGGGGACTACAATGAAAAACTGTTTTTT	CASRLGTGDYNEKLFF
.	.	TRBV14	TRBJ1-1	TGTGCCAGCGGCTGGGGCACTGAAGCTTTCTTT	CASGWGTEAFF
.	.	TRBV24-1	TRBJ2-3	TGTGCCACCAGTGACCGGGACAGGGCAGCGGGGGGCACAGATACGCAGTATTTT	CATSDRDRAAGGTDTQYF
.	TRBD1	TRBV5-1	TRBJ1-1	TGCGCCAGCAGCCGAGAGGGACAGGGGAACACTGAAGCTTTCTTT	CASSREGQGNTEAFF
few	.	TRBV30	TRBJ1-2	TGTGCCCGACTCTGGGGGGCTCGGGGCTACACCTTC	CARLWGARGYTF
once	.	TRBV20-1	TRBJ2-3	TGCAGTGGACAGGACTTCACAGGTACGCAGTATTTT	CSGQDFTGTQYF
few	.	TRBV4-1	TRBJ1-5	TGCGCCAGCAGCCAAGATATAACAGGCAATCAGCCCCAGCATTTT	CASSQDITGNQPQHF
few	.	TRBV3-1	TRBJ1-2	TGTGCCAGCAGCCAAGTTGAGGGGTTGAATGGCTACACCTTC	CASSQVEGLNGYTF
few	.	TRBV7-9	TRBJ2-5	TGTGCCAGCAGCCCTGGAGGGAGTCGGATCCAAGAGACCCAGTACTTC	CASSPGGSRIQETQYF
.	.	TRBV12-3/TRBV12-4	TRBJ1-2	TGTGCCAGCAGCCATTCCGGGACTCCTAGGTCTGGCTACACCTTC	CASSHSGTPRSGYTF
few	TRBD1	TRBV10-3	TRBJ2-1	TGTGCCATCAGGGGGACAGGTACACTCTCCTACAATGAGCAGTTCTTC	CAIRGTGTLSYNEQFF
.	TRBD1	TRBV5-4	TRBJ2-5	TGTGCCAGCACAGAGGGGGCAGGGGAGACCCAGTACTTC	CASTEGAGETQYF
few	TRBD1	TRBV3-1	TRBJ2-3	TGTGCCAGCAGCCCCCGGGACAGCCGGATTGGTAGCACAGATACGCAGTATTTT	CASSPRDSRIGSTDTQYF
.	.	TRBV4-1	TRBJ2-3	TGCGCCAGCAGTTTCAATGGGGGCCTAGATACGCAGTATTTT	CASSFNGGLDTQYF
.	.	TRBV10-3	TRBJ1-2	TGTGCCATCATGAGGGAAAACTATGGCTACACCTTC	CAIMRENYGYTF
few	.	TRBV5-6	TRBJ1-1	TGTGCCAGCAGCTTGGCCATATATAACACTGAAGCTTTCTTT	CASSLAIYNTEAFF
.	TRBD1	TRBV20-1	TRBJ2-5	TGCAGTGCGACCGACAGGGGACAAGAGACCCAGTACTTC	CSATDRGQETQYF
.	.	TRBV7-2	TRBJ1-2	TGTGCCAGCAGCTTAGTGGGCTGGGACTCGAATGGCTACACCTTC	CASSLVGWDSNGYTF
few	.	TRBV20-1	TRBJ1-1	TGCAGTGCTAGAGTCAGGGAACACACTGAAGCTTTCTTT	CSARVREHTEAFF
.	.	TRBV12-5	TRBJ1-2	TGTGCTAGTGGTTTGGATAGGGTTGACTATGGCTACACCTTC	CASGLDRVDYGYTF
.	TRBD2	TRBV6-5	TRBJ2-4	TGTGCCAGCAGTTGGACTAGCGGGGGATATCAGTACTTC	CASSWTSGGYQYF
.	.	TRBV7-9	TRBJ1-1	TGTGCCAGCAGCTTCGGGGTAGCGAACACTGAAGATTTCTTT	CASSFGVANTEDFF